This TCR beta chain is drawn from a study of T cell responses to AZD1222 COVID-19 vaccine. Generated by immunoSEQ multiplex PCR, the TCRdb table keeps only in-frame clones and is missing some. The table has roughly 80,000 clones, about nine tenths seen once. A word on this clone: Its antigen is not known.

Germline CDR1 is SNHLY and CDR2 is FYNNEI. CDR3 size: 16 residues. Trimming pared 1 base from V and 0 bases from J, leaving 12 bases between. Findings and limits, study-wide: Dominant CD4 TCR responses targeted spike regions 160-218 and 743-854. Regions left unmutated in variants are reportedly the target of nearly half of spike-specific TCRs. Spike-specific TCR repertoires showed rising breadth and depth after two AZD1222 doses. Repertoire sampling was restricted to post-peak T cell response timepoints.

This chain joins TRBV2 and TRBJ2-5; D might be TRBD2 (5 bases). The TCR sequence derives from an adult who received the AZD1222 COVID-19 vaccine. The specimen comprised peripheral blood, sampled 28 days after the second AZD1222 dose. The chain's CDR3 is CASSEGTPGYQETQYF. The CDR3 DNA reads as TGTGCCAGCAGTGAAGGGACTCCGGGATACCAAGAGACCCAGTACTTC.